The subject of this entry is one T cell receptor beta chain. The record originates from a study of blood T cells in healthy people across ages. Germline V CDR1 and CDR2: DFQATT, SNEGSKA (reference sequence). V was clipped by 4 bases and J by 5 bases; unmatched bases: 10. The CDR3 covers 14 residues. A J-beta primer mix and a sample-barcoded 5' primer were used in a second PCR of about 7 to 12 cycles. TCRdb re-derived calls from the 5' RACE reads in MiXCR, one entry per CDR3 protein. Here the sample spans approximately 800,000 distinct CDR3 sequences, 50% to 65% being singletons. The receptor was derived from a man at least 80 years old in good health. The chain links TRBV20-1 to TRBJ1-1; 7 nucleotides match TRBD1. The sample taken for sequencing was blood. CDR3 sequence (DNA): TGCAGTGCTACCCAATCGACAGGGTGGACTGAAGCTTTCTTT. Translated: CSATQSTGWTEAFF.